This TCR beta chain was identified in a study of blood T cell repertoires in COVID-19. Study as a whole: Sample material is recorded as cDNA or gDNA derived from T cells, B-cell-depleted T cells, or PBMCs.

Profiled with immunoSEQ multiplex PCR; TCRdb holds only in-frame clones, not every one. The top ten hold 0.95% to 1.3% of the sample, which has fewer than 300,000 clones, roughly 90% seen once. Trimming cost V 4 bases and J 0 bases, with 4 bases left between them. Germline lookup yields CDR1 GTSNPN and CDR2 SVGIG (reference sequence). The CDR3 contains 12 residues. All recovered Cohort 3 donors got two negative PCRs, got clearance, or saw symptom resolution. This rearrangement joins TRBV30 to TRBJ2-1; D gene uncertain. The receptor's source is a woman aged 25 to 39 who had recovered from COVID-19. The sequenced material came from PBMCs or T cells enriched from blood (not recorded which). The CDR3 DNA follows: TGTGCCTGGATGAGCTCCTACAATGAGCAGTTCTTC. Protein: CAWMSSYNEQFF.